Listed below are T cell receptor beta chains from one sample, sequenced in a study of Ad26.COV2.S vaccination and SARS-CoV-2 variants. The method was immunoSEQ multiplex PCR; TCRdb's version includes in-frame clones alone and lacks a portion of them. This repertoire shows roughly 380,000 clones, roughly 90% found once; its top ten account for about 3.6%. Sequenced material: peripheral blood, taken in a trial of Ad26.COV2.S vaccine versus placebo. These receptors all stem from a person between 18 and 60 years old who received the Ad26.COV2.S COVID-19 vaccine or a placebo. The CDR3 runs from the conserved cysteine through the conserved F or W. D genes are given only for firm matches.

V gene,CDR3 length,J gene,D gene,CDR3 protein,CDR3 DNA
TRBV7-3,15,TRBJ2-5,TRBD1,CASSLGTGGQETQYF,TGTGCCAGCAGCCTCGGGACAGGGGGTCAAGAGACCCAGTACTTC
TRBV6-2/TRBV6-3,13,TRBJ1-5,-,CASSTGSTQPQHF,TGTGCCAGCAGCACAGGGTCTACTCAGCCCCAGCATTTT
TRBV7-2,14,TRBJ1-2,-,CASSLAYRENGYTF,TGTGCCAGCAGCTTAGCGTACAGGGAAAATGGCTACACCTTC
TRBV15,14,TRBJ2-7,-,CATSRVGRAGEQYF,TGTGCCACCAGCAGAGTAGGCAGGGCGGGCGAGCAGTACTTC
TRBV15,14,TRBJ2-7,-,CATSRALGSYEQYF,TGTGCCACCAGCAGGGCATTAGGCTCCTACGAGCAGTACTTC
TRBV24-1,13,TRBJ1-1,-,CATSDLWNTEAFF,TGTGCCACCAGTGATTTGTGGAACACTGAAGCTTTCTTT
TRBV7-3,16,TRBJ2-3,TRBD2,CASSSSPGEGADTQYF,TGTGCCAGCAGCTCCTCTCCGGGGGAGGGCGCAGATACGCAGTATTTT
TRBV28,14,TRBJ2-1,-,CASSFMGADNEQFF,TGTGCCAGCAGTTTCATGGGGGCAGACAATGAGCAGTTCTTC
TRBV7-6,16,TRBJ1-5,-,CASSLGTSISNQPQHF,TGTGCCAGCAGCTTAGGGACGTCCATCAGCAATCAGCCCCAGCATTTT
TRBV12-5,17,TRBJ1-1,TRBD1,CASGLVLAGQGRTEAFF,TGTGCTAGTGGTTTGGTTCTTGCTGGACAGGGCCGGACTGAAGCTTTCTTT
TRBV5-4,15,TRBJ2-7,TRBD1,CASSIPGQGYYEQYF,TGTGCCAGCAGCATCCCGGGACAGGGGTACTACGAGCAGTACTTC
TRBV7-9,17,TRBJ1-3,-,CASSDPRGLSTGNTIYF,TGTGCCAGCAGCGATCCTAGGGGGTTAAGTACTGGAAACACCATATATTTT
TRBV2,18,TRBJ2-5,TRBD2,CASSEAASGGARQETQYF,TGTGCCAGCAGTGAAGCGGCTAGCGGGGGGGCGAGACAAGAGACCCAGTACTTC
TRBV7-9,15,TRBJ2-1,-,CASSGTGSSYNEQFF,TGTGCCAGCAGCGGAACAGGGAGCTCCTACAATGAGCAGTTCTTC
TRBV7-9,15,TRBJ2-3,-,CASSSGGGSTDTQYF,TGTGCCAGCAGCTCCGGAGGAGGTAGCACAGATACGCAGTATTTT
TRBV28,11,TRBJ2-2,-,CASRSTGELFF,TGTGCCAGCAGGAGCACCGGGGAGCTGTTTTTT